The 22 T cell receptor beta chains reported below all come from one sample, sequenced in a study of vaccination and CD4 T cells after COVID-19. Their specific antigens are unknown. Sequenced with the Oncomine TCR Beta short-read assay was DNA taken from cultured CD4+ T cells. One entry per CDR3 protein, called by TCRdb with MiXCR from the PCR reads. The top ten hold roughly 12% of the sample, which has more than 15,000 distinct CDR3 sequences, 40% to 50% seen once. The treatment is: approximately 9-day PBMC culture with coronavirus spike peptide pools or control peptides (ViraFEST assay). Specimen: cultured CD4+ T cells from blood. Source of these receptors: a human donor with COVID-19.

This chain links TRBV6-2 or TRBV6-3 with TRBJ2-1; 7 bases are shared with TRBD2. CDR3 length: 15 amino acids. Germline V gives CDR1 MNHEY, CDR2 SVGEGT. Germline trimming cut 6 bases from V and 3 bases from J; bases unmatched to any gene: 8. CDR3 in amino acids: CASRGSGGGYNEQFF. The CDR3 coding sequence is TGTGCCAGCAGGGGATCGGGCGGGGGCTACAATGAGCAGTTCTTC.

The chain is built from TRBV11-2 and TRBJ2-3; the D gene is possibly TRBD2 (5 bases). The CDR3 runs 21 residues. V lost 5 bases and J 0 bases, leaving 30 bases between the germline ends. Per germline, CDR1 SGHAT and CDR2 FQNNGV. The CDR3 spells CASSPNRTEDSSRTSTDTQYF. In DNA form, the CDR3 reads TGTGCCAGCAGCCCCAACCGGACGGAGGACTCCAGCCGCACTAGCACAGATACGCAGTATTTT.

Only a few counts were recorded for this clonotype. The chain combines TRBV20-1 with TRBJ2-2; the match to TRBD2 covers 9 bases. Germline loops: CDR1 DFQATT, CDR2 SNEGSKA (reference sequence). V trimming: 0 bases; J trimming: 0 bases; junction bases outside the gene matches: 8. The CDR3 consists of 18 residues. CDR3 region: CSARDRRGGQPNTGELFF. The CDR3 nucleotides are TGCAGTGCTAGAGATAGGCGGGGGGGCCAGCCGAACACCGGGGAGCTGTTTTTT.

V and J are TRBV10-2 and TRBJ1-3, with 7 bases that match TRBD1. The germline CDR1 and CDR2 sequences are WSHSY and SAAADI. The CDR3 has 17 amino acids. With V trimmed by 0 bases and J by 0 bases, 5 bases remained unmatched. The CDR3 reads CASSESTGDSSGNTIYF. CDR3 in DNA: TGCGCCAGCAGTGAGTCAACAGGGGATAGCTCTGGAAACACCATATATTTT.

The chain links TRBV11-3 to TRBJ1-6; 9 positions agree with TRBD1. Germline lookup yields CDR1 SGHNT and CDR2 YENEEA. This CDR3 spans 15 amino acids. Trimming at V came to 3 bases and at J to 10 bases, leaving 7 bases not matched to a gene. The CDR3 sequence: CASSLGQGERSPLHF. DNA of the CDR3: TGTGCCAGCAGCTTGGGACAGGGCGAGCGATCACCCCTCCACTTT.

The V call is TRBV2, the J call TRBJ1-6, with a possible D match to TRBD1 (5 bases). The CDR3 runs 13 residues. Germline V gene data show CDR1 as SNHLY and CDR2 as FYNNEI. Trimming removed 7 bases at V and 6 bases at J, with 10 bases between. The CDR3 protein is CASISGTNSPLHF. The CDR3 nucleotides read TGTGCCAGCATCTCAGGGACTAATTCACCCCTCCACTTT.

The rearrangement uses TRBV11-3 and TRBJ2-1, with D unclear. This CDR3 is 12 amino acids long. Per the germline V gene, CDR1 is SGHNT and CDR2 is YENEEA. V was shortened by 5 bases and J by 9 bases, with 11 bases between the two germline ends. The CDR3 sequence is CASSPPGPEQFF. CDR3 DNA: TGTGCCAGCAGCCCGCCCGGCCCTGAGCAGTTCTTC.

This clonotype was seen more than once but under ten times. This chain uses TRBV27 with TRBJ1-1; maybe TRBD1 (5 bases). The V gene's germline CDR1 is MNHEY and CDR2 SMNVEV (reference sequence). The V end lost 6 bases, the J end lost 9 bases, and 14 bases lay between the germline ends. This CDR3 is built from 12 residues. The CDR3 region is CASRLGGGKAFF. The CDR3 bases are TGTGCCAGCAGGTTAGGCGGGGGGAAAGCTTTCTTT.

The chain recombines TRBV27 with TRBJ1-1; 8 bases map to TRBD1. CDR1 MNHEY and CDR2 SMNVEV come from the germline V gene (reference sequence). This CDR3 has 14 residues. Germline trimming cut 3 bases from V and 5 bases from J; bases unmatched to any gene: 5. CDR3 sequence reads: CASSFTGGVTEAFF. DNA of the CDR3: TGTGCCAGCAGTTTTACAGGGGGGGTGACTGAAGCTTTCTTT.

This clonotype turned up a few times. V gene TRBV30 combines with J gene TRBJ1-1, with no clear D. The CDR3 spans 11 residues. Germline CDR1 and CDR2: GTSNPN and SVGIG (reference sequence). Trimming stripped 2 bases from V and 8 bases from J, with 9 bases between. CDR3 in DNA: TGTGCCTGGAGTAGAGGGTTAGAAGCTTTCTTT. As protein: CAWSRGLEAFF.

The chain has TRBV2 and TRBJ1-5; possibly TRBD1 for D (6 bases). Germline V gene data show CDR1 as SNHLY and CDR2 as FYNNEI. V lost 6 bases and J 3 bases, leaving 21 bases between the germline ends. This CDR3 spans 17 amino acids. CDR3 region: CASRAVQGLWVNQPQHF. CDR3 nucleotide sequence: TGTGCCAGCAGAGCGGTACAGGGTCTCTGGGTCAATCAGCCCCAGCATTTT.

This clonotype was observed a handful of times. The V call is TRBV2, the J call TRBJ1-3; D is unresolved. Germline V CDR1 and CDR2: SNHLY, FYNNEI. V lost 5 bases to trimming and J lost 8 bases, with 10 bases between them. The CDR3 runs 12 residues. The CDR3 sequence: CASSSRADTIYF. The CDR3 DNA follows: TGTGCCAGCAGTAGTAGGGCGGACACCATATATTTT.

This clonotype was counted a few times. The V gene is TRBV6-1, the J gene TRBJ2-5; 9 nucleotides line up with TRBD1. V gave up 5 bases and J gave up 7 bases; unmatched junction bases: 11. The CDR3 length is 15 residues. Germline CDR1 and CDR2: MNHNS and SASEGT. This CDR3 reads CASSRDRAPGGTQYF. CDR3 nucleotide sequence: TGTGCCAGCAGTCGGGACAGGGCCCCCGGGGGGACCCAGTACTTC.

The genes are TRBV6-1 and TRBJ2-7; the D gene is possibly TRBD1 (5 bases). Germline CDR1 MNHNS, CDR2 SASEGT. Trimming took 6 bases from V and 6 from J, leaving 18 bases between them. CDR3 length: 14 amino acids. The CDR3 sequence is CASSPRAPQTEQYF. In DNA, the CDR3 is TGTGCCAGCAGCCCCAGGGCTCCCCAGACCGAGCAGTACTTC.

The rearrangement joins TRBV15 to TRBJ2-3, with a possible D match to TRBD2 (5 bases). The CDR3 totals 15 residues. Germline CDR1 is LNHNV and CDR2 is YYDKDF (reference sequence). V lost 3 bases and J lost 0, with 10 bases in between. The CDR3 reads CATSRGGRSTDTQYF. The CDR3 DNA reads TGTGCCACCAGCAGGGGCGGGCGGAGCACAGATACGCAGTATTTT.

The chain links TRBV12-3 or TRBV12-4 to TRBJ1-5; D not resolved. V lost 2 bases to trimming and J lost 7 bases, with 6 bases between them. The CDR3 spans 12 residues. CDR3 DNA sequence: TGTGCCAGCAGTTTACGCCCCCAGCCCCAGCATTTT. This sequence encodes CASSLRPQPQHF.

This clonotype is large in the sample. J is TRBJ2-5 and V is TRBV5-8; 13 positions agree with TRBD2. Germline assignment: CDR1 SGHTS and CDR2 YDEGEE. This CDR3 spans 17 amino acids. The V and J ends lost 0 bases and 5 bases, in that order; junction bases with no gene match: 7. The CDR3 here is CASSLGLAGGGYETQYF. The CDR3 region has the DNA TGTGCCAGCAGCTTGGGACTAGCGGGGGGCGGATACGAGACCCAGTACTTC.

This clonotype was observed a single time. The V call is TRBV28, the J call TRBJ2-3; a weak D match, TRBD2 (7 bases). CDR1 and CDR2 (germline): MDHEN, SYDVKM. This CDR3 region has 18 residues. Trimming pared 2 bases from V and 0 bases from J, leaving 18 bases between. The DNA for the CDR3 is TGTGCCAGCAGTTTAGTGGGGGGGGCTTTTTCTAGCACAGATACGCAGTATTTT. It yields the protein CASSLVGGAFSSTDTQYF.

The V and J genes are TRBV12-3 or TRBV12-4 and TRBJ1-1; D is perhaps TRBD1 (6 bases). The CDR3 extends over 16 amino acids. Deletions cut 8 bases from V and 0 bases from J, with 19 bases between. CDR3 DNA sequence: TGTGCCAGCCTCCCCGGGGGGGGGGGCATGAACACTGAAGCTTTCTTT. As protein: CASLPGGGGMNTEAFF.

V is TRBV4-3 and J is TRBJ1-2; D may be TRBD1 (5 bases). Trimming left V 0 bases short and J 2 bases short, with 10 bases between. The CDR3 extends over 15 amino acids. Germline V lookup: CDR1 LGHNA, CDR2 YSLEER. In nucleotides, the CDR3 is TGCGCCAGCAGCCAAGAATTGGCAGGGAACTATGGCTACACCTTC. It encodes CASSQELAGNYGYTF.

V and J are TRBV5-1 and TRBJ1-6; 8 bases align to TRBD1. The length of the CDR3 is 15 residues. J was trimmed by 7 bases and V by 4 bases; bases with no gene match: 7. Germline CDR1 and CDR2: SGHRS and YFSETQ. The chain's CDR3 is CASSPGTGANSPLHF. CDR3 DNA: TGCGCCAGCAGCCCCGGGACAGGAGCCAATTCACCCCTCCACTTT.

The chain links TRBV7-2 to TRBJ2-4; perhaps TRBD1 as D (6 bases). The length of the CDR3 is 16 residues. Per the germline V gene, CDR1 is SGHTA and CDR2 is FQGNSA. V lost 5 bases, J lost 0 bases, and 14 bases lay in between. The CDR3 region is CASSQGQNLAKNIQYF. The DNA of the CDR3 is TGTGCCAGCAGCCAAGGACAGAATTTAGCCAAAAACATTCAGTACTTC.